The entry that follows covers one TCR beta chain sequence. Its antigen is not identified. The data are from a study of lymphopenia after photon versus proton radiotherapy. The study's findings and limits: After the lymphocyte nadir, photon-treated repertoires showed oligoclonal expansion, especially of CD8+ Temra cells. Proton therapy kept repertoires fairly stable, unlike photons, which gained effector/memory cells.

Sequencing used immunoSEQ multiplex PCR; TCRdb keeps in-frame clones, though not all of them. The data hold about 26,000 clones, with about 85% observed a single time. This clonotype was sampled from a man under 40 with gastric cancer. This specimen was peripheral blood, taken from a patient treated with photon-based radiotherapy.

The CDR3 loop is CASSSNSVGELFF. The DNA of the CDR3 is TGTGCCAGCAGCTCAAACTCAGTAGGGGAGCTGTTTTTT. This chain links TRBV7-9 with TRBJ2-2; no clear D gene. The CDR3 is 13 residues long. The V and J ends lost 4 bases and 8 bases respectively, with 11 bases between them. Germline V gene sequence: CDR1 SEHNR, CDR2 FQNEAQ (reference sequence).